The 21 T cell receptor beta chains presented below share a single source sample, sequenced in a study of prognosis after radiotherapy for stage I lung cancer. Amplification of TCR beta CDR3 from genomic DNA used two-round multiplex PCR. It was primers specific to each TRBV and TRBJ gene that first-round PCR used. TCRdb used MiXCR to reprocess the multiplex PCR reads, holding one entry per CDR3 protein. The sample yields some 60,000 distinct CDR3 sequences, approximately 25% seen once. This specimen consisted of PBMCs, obtained before or after stereotactic body radiation therapy (not recorded which). These receptors all come from a donor over 45 with non-small cell lung cancer.

As to this clonotype: The CDR3 does not close with the conserved phenylalanine or tryptophan, likely indicating a read error. It is unclear where the CDR3 begins or ends on the DNA, so no DNA is shown, and the CDR3 is as TCRdb lists it. The gene calls are TRBV28 and TRBJ2-7; the table's D gene call, TRBD1, was not cross checked with the DNA. CDR1 and CDR2 from the germline V gene are MDHEN and SYDVKM. The CDR3 region is 13 residues in length, termini included. CDR3 loop: CASQGGAGYEKYL.

This clonotype has ten or more counts. This sequence joins TRBV18 and TRBJ1-6, with unresolved D. Trimming cost V 2 bases and J 7 bases, with 6 bases left between them. Germline V gene lookup returns CDR1 KGHSH and CDR2 LQKENI. This CDR3 is 13 amino acids long. CDR3 sequence: CASSPNQNSPLHF. Written as DNA, the CDR3 is TGTGCCAGCTCACCAAACCAGAATTCACCCCTCCACTTT.

This clonotype was detected ten times or more. The chain links TRBV25-1 to TRBJ2-7; 10 positions match TRBD1. Germline lookup yields CDR1 MGHDK and CDR2 SYGVNS. J lost 7 bases, V lost 6 bases, and 9 bases had no gene match. The CDR3 has 14 residues. This chain's CDR3 is CASRAPGQGGEQYF. The CDR3 DNA is TGTGCCAGCAGGGCCCCCGGACAGGGGGGGGAGCAGTACTTC.

This clonotype was counted many times. The CDR3 nucleotides are TGTGCCAGCAGTCCAGACAGGGGCTCCTACGAGCAGTACTTC. It translates to CASSPDRGSYEQYF. This chain joins TRBV6-1 and TRBJ2-7; 8 bases agree with TRBD1. Per germline, CDR1 MNHNS and CDR2 SASEGT. The CDR3 totals 14 residues. V was pared by 5 bases and J by 0 bases, with 3 bases of the junction left unmatched.

The sample holds many counts of this clonotype. The CDR3 coding sequence is TGTGCCAGCAGCGGCCGCGGCAGGAACTATGGCTACACCTTC. Translated, it gives CASSGRGRNYGYTF. This chain links TRBV9 with TRBJ1-2; D unclear. The germline V and J ends were trimmed by 3 bases and 2 bases, with 11 bases remaining between them. Germline V gives CDR1 SGDLS, CDR2 YYNGEE. The CDR3 extends over 14 amino acids.

This clonotype was counted at least ten times. The chain links TRBV5-8 to TRBJ2-1; D is uncertain. Trimming left V 0 bases short and J 10 bases short, with 5 bases between. Germline CDR1 reads SGHTS; CDR2 reads YDEGEE. The CDR3 is made up of 11 amino acids. CDR3 in DNA: TGTGCCAGCAGCTTGGTTAGAGAGCAGTTCTTC. This codes for CASSLVREQFF.

This clonotype occurred many times. The genes are TRBV5-1 and TRBJ1-3, with D possibly TRBD1 on 6 matching bases. Trimming took 4 bases from V and 1 from J, leaving 18 bases between them. Germline V gene lookup returns CDR1 SGHRS and CDR2 YFSETQ. This CDR3 is 17 amino acids long. The CDR3 DNA follows: TGCGCCAGCAGCCCGTACAGGGTTGGGGAATCTGGAAACACCATATATTTT. It yields the protein CASSPYRVGESGNTIYF.

Ten or more counts support this clonotype. The rearrangement joins TRBV2 to TRBJ1-4; D unclear. The germline V and J ends were trimmed by 6 bases and 4 bases, with 9 bases remaining between them. Germline CDR1 SNHLY, CDR2 FYNNEI. This CDR3 is built from 13 residues. CDR3 coding DNA: TGTGCCAGCAGGACGGGAGATAATGAAAAACTGTTTTTT. Its protein product is CASRTGDNEKLFF. The whole variable domain, filled in from reference TRBV2 and TRBJ1-4, reads EPEVTQTPSHQVTQMGQEVILRCVPISNHLYFYWYRQILGQKVEFLVSFYNNEISEKSEIFDDQFSVERPDGSNFTLKIRSTKLEDSAMYFCASRTGDNEKLFFGSGTQLSVL.

To note about this clonotype: Being one base from a much bigger clone, this may be a read error. The CDR3 coding sequence is TGTGCCAGCAGTTTGTCCGGGGGGTTGGAGACCCAGTACTTC. Translated: CASSLSGGLETQYF. The chain links TRBV11-2 to TRBJ2-5, with 7 bases aligning to TRBD2. The germline CDR1 and CDR2 sequences are SGHAT and FQNNGV. The CDR3 sequence is 14 residues long. Trimming removed 6 bases from V and 5 bases from J; junction bases left unmatched: 9.

This clonotype was detected once. This sequence is one base from a far larger clone and is likely a read error. This chain links TRBV6-8 with TRBJ2-7, with 10 bases fitting TRBD1. Per the germline V gene, CDR1 is MNHGY and CDR2 is SAAAGT. Trimming at V came to 7 bases and at J to 4 bases, leaving 13 bases not matched to a gene. The CDR3 runs 16 residues. The CDR3 region is CASIYDFRDRGYEQYF. The CDR3 region has the DNA TGTGCCAGCATTTATGATTTCCGGGACAGGGGTTACGAGCAGTACTTC.

This rearrangement joins TRBV7-9 to TRBJ1-1; D is uncertain. The CDR3 covers 15 residues. Per germline, CDR1 SEHNR and CDR2 FQNEAQ (reference sequence). With 5 bases removed from V and 11 bases from J, the gap between germline ends came to 24 bases. The CDR3 DNA is TGTGCCAGCAGCCAGCGCCTCGACATGACGCTGATTGCTTTCTTT. Its translation is CASSQRLDMTLIAFF.

This clonotype was seen many times. The gene calls are TRBV4-3 and TRBJ1-2, with 8 bases fitting TRBD1. The CDR3 loop spans 16 amino acids. Germline lookup yields CDR1 LGHNA and CDR2 YSLEER. V gave up 2 bases and J gave up 2 bases; unmatched junction bases: 7. Here the CDR3 DNA reads TGCGCCAGCAGCCAACTTGGCCAGGGGGCGAACTATGGCTACACCTTC. Translated, it gives CASSQLGQGANYGYTF.

This clonotype was recorded many times. The rearrangement links TRBV12-3 or TRBV12-4 to TRBJ1-3; unclear D gene. This CDR3 comprises 12 residues. Trimming took 8 bases from V and 7 from J, leaving 12 bases between them. CDR3 sequence reads: CASSPSPNTIYF. The CDR3 region has the DNA TGTGCCAGCTCCCCAAGCCCCAACACCATATATTTT.

As for this clonotype: Possible read error: a much larger clone is one base away. The chain combines TRBV28 with TRBJ1-1; D remains unclear. Germline V gene sequence: CDR1 MDHEN, CDR2 SYDVKM. CDR3 length: 12 amino acids. Trimming shortened V by 3 bases and J by 10 bases, and 12 bases separated the two germline ends. DNA for the CDR3: TGTGCCAGCAGTTTCGATGGGAGCGGAGCTTTCTTT. Its translation: CASSFDGSGAFF.

About this clonotype itself: This likely traces to a read error, being one base from a far larger clone. The V call is TRBV6-6, the J call TRBJ1-6; D is unresolved. Deletions cut 0 bases from V and 0 bases from J, with 15 bases between. The CDR3 runs 19 residues. Germline CDR1 reads MNHNY; CDR2 reads SVGAGI (reference sequence). CDR3 nucleotides: TGTGCCAGCAGTTACTCGACTGGAGGGAGCGCCTCCTATAATTCACCCCTCCACTTT. Its translation: CASSYSTGGSASYNSPLHF.

Worth noting for this clonotype: A far larger clone lies a single base away; this is likely a read error. J is TRBJ2-5 and V is TRBV6-2 or TRBV6-3, with 8 bases that match TRBD2. The length of the CDR3 is 16 residues. CDR1 and CDR2 (germline): MNHEY, SVGEGT. The CDR3 loop is CAISEAPAGAQETQYF. The DNA for the CDR3 is TGTGCCATCAGTGAAGCGCCAGCGGGGGCCCAAGAGACCCAGTACTTC.

This clonotype was picked up many times. The rearrangement joins TRBV7-9 to TRBJ1-1; 7 bases align to TRBD1. This CDR3 contains 14 residues. Trimming at V came to 1 base and at J to 8 bases, leaving 7 bases not matched to a gene. Germline CDR1 is SEHNR and CDR2 is FQNEAQ (reference sequence). The CDR3 here is CASSLEGARGEAFF. The CDR3 bases are TGTGCCAGCAGCTTAGAGGGGGCGCGAGGAGAAGCTTTCTTT.

This clonotype was detected ten times or more. The V gene is TRBV27, the J gene TRBJ2-4, with a weak D call TRBD2 (5 bases). V lost 2 bases and J 1 base, leaving 12 bases between the germline ends. This CDR3 contains 16 residues. CDR1 is MNHEY and CDR2 is SMNVEV in the germline V gene (reference sequence). CDR3: CASSLKDCGAKNIQYF. CDR3 nucleotide sequence: TGTGCCAGCAGTTTAAAAGACTGCGGGGCCAAAAACATTCAGTACTTC.

This clonotype was observed many times. This chain connects TRBV5-6 to TRBJ2-3; D unresolved. CDR1 SGHDT and CDR2 YYEEEE come from the germline V gene. The CDR3 totals 15 residues. Trimming shortened V by 4 bases and J by 0 bases, and 12 bases separated the two germline ends. CDR3: CASSPPSSSTDTQYF. The DNA for the CDR3 is TGTGCCAGCAGCCCGCCATCCTCTAGCACAGATACGCAGTATTTT.

This clonotype was picked up many times. The chain couples TRBV20-1 to TRBJ1-2, with D perhaps TRBD1 (6 bases). The V and J ends lost 1 base and 0 bases respectively, with 15 bases between them. The CDR3 contains 16 residues. Per germline, CDR1 DFQATT and CDR2 SNEGSKA (reference sequence). In nucleotides, the CDR3 is TGCAGTGCTAGAGCTCAGGGGAGAGCTACTAACTATGGCTACACCTTC. This encodes CSARAQGRATNYGYTF.

This clonotype was recorded many times. The V and J genes are TRBV12-3 or TRBV12-4 and TRBJ1-1; no reliable D call. V lost 5 bases and J 3 bases, leaving 4 bases between the germline ends. This CDR3 has 11 residues. CDR3 residues: CASSPDTEAFF. DNA for the CDR3: TGTGCCAGCAGTCCCGACACTGAAGCTTTCTTT.